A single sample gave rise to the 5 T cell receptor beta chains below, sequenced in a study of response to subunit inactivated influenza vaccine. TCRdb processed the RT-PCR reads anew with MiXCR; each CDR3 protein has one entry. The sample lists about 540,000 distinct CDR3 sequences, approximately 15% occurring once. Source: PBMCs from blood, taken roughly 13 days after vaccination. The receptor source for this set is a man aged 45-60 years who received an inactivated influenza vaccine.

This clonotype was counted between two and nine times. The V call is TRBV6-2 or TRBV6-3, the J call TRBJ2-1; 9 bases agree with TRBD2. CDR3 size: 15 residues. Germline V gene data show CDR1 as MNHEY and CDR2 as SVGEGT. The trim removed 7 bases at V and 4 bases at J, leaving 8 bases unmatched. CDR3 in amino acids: CASTLGLAHYNEQFF. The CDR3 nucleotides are TGTGCCAGCACCTTGGGACTAGCACATTACAATGAGCAGTTCTTC.

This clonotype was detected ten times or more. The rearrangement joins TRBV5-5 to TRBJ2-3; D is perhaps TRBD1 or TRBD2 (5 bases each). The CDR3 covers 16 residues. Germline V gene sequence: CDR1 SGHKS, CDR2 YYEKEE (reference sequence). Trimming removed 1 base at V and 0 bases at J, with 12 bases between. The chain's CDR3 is CASSLLPGPSTDTQYF. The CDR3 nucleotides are TGTGCCAGCAGCTTGTTGCCGGGGCCTAGCACAGATACGCAGTATTTT.

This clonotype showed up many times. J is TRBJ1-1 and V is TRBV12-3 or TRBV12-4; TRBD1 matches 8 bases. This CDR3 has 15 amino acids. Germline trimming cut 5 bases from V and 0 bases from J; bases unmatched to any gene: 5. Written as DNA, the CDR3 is TGTGCCAGCAGTCTTTGGACAGGGATGAACACTGAAGCTTTCTTT. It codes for CASSLWTGMNTEAFF.

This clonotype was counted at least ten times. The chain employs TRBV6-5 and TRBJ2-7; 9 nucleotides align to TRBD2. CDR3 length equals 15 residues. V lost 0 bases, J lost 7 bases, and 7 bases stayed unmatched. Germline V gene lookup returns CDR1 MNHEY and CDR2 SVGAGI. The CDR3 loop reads CASSYSTLAGWEQYF. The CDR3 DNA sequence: TGTGCCAGCAGTTACTCGACCCTAGCGGGGTGGGAGCAGTACTTC.

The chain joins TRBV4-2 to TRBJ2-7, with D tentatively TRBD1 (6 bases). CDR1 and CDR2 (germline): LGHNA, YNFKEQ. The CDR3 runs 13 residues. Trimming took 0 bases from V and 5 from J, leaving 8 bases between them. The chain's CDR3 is CASSQDGGHEQYF. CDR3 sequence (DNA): TGTGCCAGCAGCCAAGATGGGGGCCACGAGCAGTACTTC.